This T cell receptor (beta chain) was identified in a study of control samples from healthy donors and cancer patients (dated by TCRdb to the early 2020s). Libraries were prepared through the immunoSEQ multiplex PCR assay. TCRdb carries this immuneACCESS record with in-frame sequences only. Its versions omit some clonotypes, under half of them owing to an unresolved V gene in the studies checked, with the rest unexplained. Here the sample has some 96,000 clones; 85% to 95% occur a single time. About 7.3% of the sample goes to the ten largest clones. This clone has only one observation. This receptor's antigen is unknown. The sample holds no much larger clone one base away, and base qualities are not on file. Trimming removed 7 bases from V and 1 base from J, leaving 10 bases between the germline ends. Measured from the cysteine to the phenylalanine, the CDR3 is 13 residues long. Of the read, only the CDR3 DNA is kept; its 39 bases are in frame from base 1. In the germline V gene (reference sequence), CDR1 corresponds to LGHDT and CDR2 to YNNKEL.

The chain is assembled from TRBV3-1 (or the pseudogene TRBV3-2) and TRBJ1-1; TRBD1 might be the D gene, on 5 matching bases. The sequenced material came from blood. This sequence was found in a man aged 18 to 29 in good health. The nucleotide sequence is given as TGTGCCAGCAAAGAGGGGTGGAACACTGAAGCTTTCTTT. It codes for CASKEGWNTEAFF.